This TCR beta chain was recorded in a study of beta chain features in type 1 diabetes. Findings and caveats of the study: Across patients, naive, central memory and Treg TCRB repertoires exhibited apparently greater similarity than was observed across healthy donors. VDJ junctions from type 1 diabetes patients carried fewer insertions and larger deletions. TCRB CDR3s were moderately but significantly shorter in Type 1 diabetes patients in all four CD4+ subsets.

The CDR3 has 13 residues. Trimming took 5 bases from V and 5 from J, leaving 14 bases between them. Germline values: CDR1 SQVTM, CDR2 ANQGSEA. Donors contributed one heparinised blood draw apiece, averaging about 110 mL. This clone was counted a few times. Its antigen is undetermined. Of the isolated RNA, all was reverse transcribed, and so the sequenced material was expressed TCRB transcripts. Data came from immunoSEQ multiplex PCR; TCRdb stores just in-frame clones and leaves some out. The sample holds some 700,000 clones, roughly 12% seen once. Sequenced: naive CD4+ T cells from blood. J is TRBJ2-3 and V is TRBV29-1; maybe TRBD1 (5 bases). This receptor was taken from a man aged 18 to 29 with type 1 diabetes. This chain's CDR3 is CSVTRGAVDTQYF. The CDR3 DNA follows: TGCAGCGTTACAAGGGGCGCGGTAGATACGCAGTATTTT.